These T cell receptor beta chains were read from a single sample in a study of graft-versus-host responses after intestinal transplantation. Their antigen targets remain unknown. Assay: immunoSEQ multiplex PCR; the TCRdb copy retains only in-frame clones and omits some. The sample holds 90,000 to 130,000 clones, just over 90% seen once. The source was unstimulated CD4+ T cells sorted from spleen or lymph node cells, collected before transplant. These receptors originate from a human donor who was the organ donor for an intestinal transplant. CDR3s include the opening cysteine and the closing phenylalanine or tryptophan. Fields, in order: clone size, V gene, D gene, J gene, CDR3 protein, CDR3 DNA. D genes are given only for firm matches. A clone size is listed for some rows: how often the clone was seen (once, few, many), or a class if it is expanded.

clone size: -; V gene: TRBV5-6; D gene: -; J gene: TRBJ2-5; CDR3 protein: CASSTEETQYF; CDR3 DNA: TGTGCCAGCAGCACTGAAGAGACCCAGTACTTC
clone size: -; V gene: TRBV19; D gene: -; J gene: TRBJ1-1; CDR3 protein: CASSMRRAEAFF; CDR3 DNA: TGTGCCAGTAGTATGAGGAGGGCTGAAGCTTTCTTT
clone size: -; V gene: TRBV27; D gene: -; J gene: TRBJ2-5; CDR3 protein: CASSLRTEETQYF; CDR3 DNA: TGTGCCAGCAGTCTCCGGACAGAAGAGACCCAGTACTTC
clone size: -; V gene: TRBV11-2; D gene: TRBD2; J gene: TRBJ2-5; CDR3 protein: CASRGGTKVETQYF; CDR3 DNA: TGTGCCAGCAGGGGGGGGACCAAGGTAGAGACCCAGTACTTC
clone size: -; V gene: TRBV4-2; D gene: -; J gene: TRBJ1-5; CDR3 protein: CASSQEKGDPQHF; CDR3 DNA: TGTGCCAGCAGCCAAGAAAAAGGGGATCCCCAGCATTTT
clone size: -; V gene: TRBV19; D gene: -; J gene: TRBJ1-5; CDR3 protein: CASSIGHVQPQHF; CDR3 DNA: TGTGCCAGTAGTATCGGACACGTTCAGCCCCAGCATTTT
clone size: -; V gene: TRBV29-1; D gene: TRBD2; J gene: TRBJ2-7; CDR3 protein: CSVSLAGGSSYEQYF; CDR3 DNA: TGCAGCGTTTCTTTAGCGGGAGGTAGTTCCTACGAGCAGTACTTC
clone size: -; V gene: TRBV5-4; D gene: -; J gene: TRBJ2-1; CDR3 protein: CASSFHMTSYNEQFF; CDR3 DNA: TGTGCCAGCAGCTTTCACATGACCTCCTACAATGAGCAGTTCTTC
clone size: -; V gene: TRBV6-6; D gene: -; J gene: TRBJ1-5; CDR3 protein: CASSYTGTFNQPQHF; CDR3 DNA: TGTGCCAGCAGTTACACCGGGACCTTCAATCAGCCCCAGCATTTT
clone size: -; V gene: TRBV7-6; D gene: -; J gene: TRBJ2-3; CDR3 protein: CASSQTPSTDTQYF; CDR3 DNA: TGTGCCAGCAGCCAGACCCCTAGCACAGATACGCAGTATTTT
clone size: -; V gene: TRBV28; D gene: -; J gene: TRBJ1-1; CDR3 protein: CASRSGTEAFF; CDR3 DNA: TGTGCCAGCAGATCCGGGACAGAAGCTTTCTTT
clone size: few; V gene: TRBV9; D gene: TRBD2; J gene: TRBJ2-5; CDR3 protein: CASSLRSSGSSEETQYF; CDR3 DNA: TGTGCCAGCAGCCTACGTTCCAGCGGGAGCTCAGAAGAGACCCAGTACTTC
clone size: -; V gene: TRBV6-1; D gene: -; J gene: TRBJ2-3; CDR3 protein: CASSETGRQTTQYF; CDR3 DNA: TGTGCCAGCAGTGAAACAGGGCGGCAGACAACGCAGTATTTT
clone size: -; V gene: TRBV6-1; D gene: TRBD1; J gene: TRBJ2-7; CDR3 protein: CASRLGTGGYEQYF; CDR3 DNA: TGTGCCAGCAGGTTGGGGACAGGAGGCTACGAGCAGTACTTC
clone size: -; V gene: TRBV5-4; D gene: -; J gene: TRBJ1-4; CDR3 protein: CASSLSSGVNEKLFF; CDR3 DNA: TGTGCCAGCAGCTTGTCTTCGGGCGTGAATGAAAAACTGTTTTTT
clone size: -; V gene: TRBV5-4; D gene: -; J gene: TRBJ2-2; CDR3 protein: CASRRRQNTGELFF; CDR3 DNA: TGTGCCAGCAGACGTCGTCAGAACACCGGGGAGCTGTTTTTT
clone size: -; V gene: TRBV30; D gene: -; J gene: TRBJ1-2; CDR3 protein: CAWSLVPAQGYTF; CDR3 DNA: TGTGCCTGGAGTCTTGTGCCCGCTCAGGGCTACACCTTC
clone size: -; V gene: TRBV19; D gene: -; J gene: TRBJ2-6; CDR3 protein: CASSSGAGANVLTF; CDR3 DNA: TGTGCCAGTAGTAGCGGAGCTGGGGCCAACGTCCTGACTTTC
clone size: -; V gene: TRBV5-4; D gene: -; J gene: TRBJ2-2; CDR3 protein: CASSVRLGELFF; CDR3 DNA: TGTGCCAGCAGCGTCCGACTCGGGGAGCTGTTTTTT
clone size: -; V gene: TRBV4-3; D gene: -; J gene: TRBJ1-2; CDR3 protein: CASSQARSRRLNYGYTF; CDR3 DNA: TGCGCCAGCAGCCAAGCGAGATCCAGACGGCTTAACTATGGCTACACCTTC
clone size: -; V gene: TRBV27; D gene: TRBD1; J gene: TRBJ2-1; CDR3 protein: CASSRWTGPFYNEQFF; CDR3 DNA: TGTGCCAGCAGTCGCTGGACAGGCCCTTTTTACAATGAGCAGTTCTTC
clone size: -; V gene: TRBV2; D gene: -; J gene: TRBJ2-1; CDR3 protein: CASSDPNNEQFF; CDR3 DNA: TGTGCCAGCAGTGATCCCAACAATGAGCAGTTCTTC
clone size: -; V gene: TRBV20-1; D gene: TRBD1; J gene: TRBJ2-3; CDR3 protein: CSAERQGGRYF; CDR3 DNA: TGCAGTGCAGAAAGACAGGGGGGTCGGTATTTT
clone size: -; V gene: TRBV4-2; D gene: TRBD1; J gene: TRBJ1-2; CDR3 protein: CASSQGPDRGGYGYTF; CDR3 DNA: TGTGCCAGCAGCCAAGGTCCGGACAGGGGAGGGTACGGCTACACCTTC
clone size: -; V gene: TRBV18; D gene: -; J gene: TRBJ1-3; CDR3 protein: CASSPPGGPSGNTIYF; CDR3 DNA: TGTGCCAGCTCACCACCTGGTGGGCCCTCTGGAAACACCATATATTTT